This T cell receptor (beta chain) is from a study of T cell responses to AZD1222 COVID-19 vaccine. Study-wide findings and caveats: Seropositive status at baseline applied to only a handful of AZD1222 recipients. Among vaccine-associated CD4 TCRs, coverage spanned spike, with dominance at 160-218 and 743-854. Two AZD1222 administrations were followed by greater Spike-specific TCR breadth and depth.

In the case of this clone: The target antigen is unknown.

CDR1 is SGHTA, CDR2 FQGNSA, per germline. V was pared by 5 bases and J by 1 base, with 23 bases between. This CDR3 is 19 amino acids long. The assay was immunoSEQ multiplex PCR, and TCRdb's table has in-frame clones only and misses some. The repertoire holds tens of thousands of clones, with approximately 93% as singletons. This chain connects TRBV7-2 to TRBJ2-2, with D perhaps given as TRBD1 or TRBD2 (5 bases each). This TCR came from an adult in good health. Sequenced material: peripheral blood, taken on day 0 of AZD1222 vaccination. The DNA for the CDR3 is TGTGCCAGCAGCCTCCCTTCGGGGCCTCTAGTCATGAACACCGGGGAGCTGTTTTTT. Amino acids: CASSLPSGPLVMNTGELFF.